A selection of T cell receptor beta chains follows, all from one sample in a study of early T cells in non-severe SARS-CoV-2 infection. TCRdb used MiXCR to reprocess the 5' RACE reads, holding one entry per CDR3 protein. The table has 60,000 to 65,000 distinct CDR3 sequences, 8% to 10% seen once. The source material was whole blood. Source of these receptors: an adult who was a healthcare worker with PCR-confirmed SARS-CoV-2 infection or an uninfected control (not recorded which). Each CDR3 is given with its conserved first and last residue. D genes are given only for firm matches. The size of a clone is reported for some rows only, either as once, few or many, or as a class for expanded clones.

clone size	V gene	D gene	J gene	CDR3 DNA	CDR3 protein
few	TRBV5-4	-	TRBJ2-1	TGTGCCAGCAGCTTGCCGGTGGGCGGGGGCGTCTACAATGAGCAGTTCTTC	CASSLPVGGGVYNEQFF
few	TRBV29-1	TRBD1	TRBJ1-1	TGCAGCGTTGAGAGGGGGCCAAACACTGAAGCTTTCTTT	CSVERGPNTEAFF
few	TRBV5-1	-	TRBJ1-1	TGCGCCAGCAGCACAGGCGGCGTGCGGGAAGCTTTCTTT	CASSTGGVREAFF
few	TRBV6-5	-	TRBJ1-6	TGTGCCAGCAGGACTGGACTGCATAATTCACCCCTCCACTTT	CASRTGLHNSPLHF
-	TRBV6-5	TRBD1	TRBJ1-1	TGTGCCAGCAGACCCGGACAGGCCACTGGGACTGAAGCTTTCTTT	CASRPGQATGTEAFF
few	TRBV18	-	TRBJ1-6	TGTGCCAGCTCACCGGACATATCCTATAATTCACCCCTCCACTTT	CASSPDISYNSPLHF
-	TRBV6-5	-	TRBJ2-3	TGTGCCAGTTTTCGGGGTCTTGGCACAGATACGCAGTATTTT	CASFRGLGTDTQYF
many	TRBV29-1	-	TRBJ2-5	TGCAGCGGTGGGGGGACAGAAGAGACCCAGTACTTC	CSGGGTEETQYF
few	TRBV19	-	TRBJ1-4	TGTGCCAGTAGTATTATGGGGGCGCGCGAAAAACTGTTTTTT	CASSIMGAREKLFF
-	TRBV7-8	-	TRBJ2-2	TGTGCCAGCAGCTTAGAAGAAGGGGGAAACACCGGGGAGCTGTTTTTT	CASSLEEGGNTGELFF
few	TRBV5-4	-	TRBJ1-3	TGTGCCAGCAGCTTAACGGGGACAAATATGCCCATATATTTT	CASSLTGTNMPIYF
-	TRBV30	-	TRBJ2-3	TGTGCCTGGAGTGTACGAGCCGGGGCAGATACGCAGTATTTT	CAWSVRAGADTQYF
many	TRBV6-1	TRBD1	TRBJ2-4	TGTGCCAGCCCGAAAGACAGGGGTCTAGCCAAAAACATTCAGTACTTC	CASPKDRGLAKNIQYF
few	TRBV3-1	-	TRBJ2-1	TGTGCCAGCAGCCCCCTGACGGGGGCGGGTTACAATGAGCAGTTCTTC	CASSPLTGAGYNEQFF
-	TRBV29-1	-	TRBJ2-4	TGCAGCGTGAGACTCAAAAACATTCAGTACTTC	CSVRLKNIQYF
few	TRBV5-1	-	TRBJ2-2	TGCGCCAGCAGCTGGGACATCACCGGGGAGCTGTTTTTT	CASSWDITGELFF